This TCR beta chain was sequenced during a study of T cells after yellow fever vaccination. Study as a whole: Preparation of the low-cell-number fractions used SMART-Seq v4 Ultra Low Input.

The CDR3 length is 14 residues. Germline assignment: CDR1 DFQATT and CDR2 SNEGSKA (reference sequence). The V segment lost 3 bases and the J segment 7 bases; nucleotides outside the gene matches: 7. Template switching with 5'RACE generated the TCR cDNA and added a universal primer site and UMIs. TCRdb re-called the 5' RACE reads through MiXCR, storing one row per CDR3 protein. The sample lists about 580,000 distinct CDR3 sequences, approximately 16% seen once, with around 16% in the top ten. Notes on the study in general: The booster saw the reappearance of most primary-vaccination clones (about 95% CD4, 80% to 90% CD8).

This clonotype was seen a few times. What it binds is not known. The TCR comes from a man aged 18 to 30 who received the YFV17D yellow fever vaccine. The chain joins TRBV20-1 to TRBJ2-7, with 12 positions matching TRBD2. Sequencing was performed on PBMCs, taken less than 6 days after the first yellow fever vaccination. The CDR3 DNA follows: TGCAGTGCTAGCACTAGCGGGGGGACGGTTGAGCAGTACTTC. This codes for CSASTSGGTVEQYF.